This is a list of T cell receptor beta chains from one sample in a study of cytomegalovirus exposure and HLA in healthy donors. Profiling relied on immunoSEQ multiplex PCR, and the TCRdb table lists in-frame clones only, not all of them. The profile covers some 170,000 clones, with 75% to 80% appearing a single time and 5% to 8% taken by the ten largest. The source material was PBMCs. All receptors come from a man aged 35 to 55 in good health and CMV-seropositive. Each CDR3 is given with its conserved first and last residue. The D gene is left open where the match is weak. Not all rows give a size; the values are once, few, many and, for expanded clones, a class.

CDR3 DNA: TGTGCCTGGAGTGACGGTCGGGCTGAAGCTTTCTTT
CDR3 protein: CAWSDGRAEAFF
V gene: TRBV30
J gene: TRBJ1-1
clone size: NA
D gene: NA

CDR3 DNA: TGTGCCAGCAGCTTAGAAGGTAGCATCTACGAGCAGTACTTC
CDR3 protein: CASSLEGSIYEQYF
V gene: TRBV11-3
J gene: TRBJ2-7
clone size: NA
D gene: NA

CDR3 DNA: TGTGCCAGCAGTTTACCCCCAGGTACCATTACCTACGAGCAGTACTTC
CDR3 protein: CASSLPPGTITYEQYF
V gene: TRBV28
J gene: TRBJ2-7
clone size: few
D gene: NA

CDR3 DNA: TGCGCCAGCAGCTACGAAGGACTAGCGGGAGTTTCGGGTGAGCAGTTCTTC
CDR3 protein: CASSYEGLAGVSGEQFF
V gene: TRBV5-1
J gene: TRBJ2-1
clone size: NA
D gene: TRBD2

CDR3 DNA: TGTGCCAGCAGCTCCTTTCTTGGGACTAGCGGGAAGGCCGAGCAGTACTTC
CDR3 protein: CASSSFLGTSGKAEQYF
V gene: TRBV7-9
J gene: TRBJ2-7
clone size: NA
D gene: TRBD2

CDR3 DNA: TGCGCCAGCAGCCAAGACTCTCGTCACTTTCTGGAGGTTGAGCAGTTCTTC
CDR3 protein: CASSQDSRHFLEVEQFF
V gene: TRBV4-1
J gene: TRBJ2-1
clone size: once
D gene: NA

CDR3 DNA: TGTGCCAGCAGCGTGCGGGAGGGGAGTACCTACAATGAGCAGTTCTTC
CDR3 protein: CASSVREGSTYNEQFF
V gene: TRBV5-6
J gene: TRBJ2-1
clone size: NA
D gene: TRBD2

CDR3 DNA: TGTGCCAGCAGCTTAGGGGCGGGAGCCTACAATGAGCAGTTCTTC
CDR3 protein: CASSLGAGAYNEQFF
V gene: TRBV7-3
J gene: TRBJ2-1
clone size: NA
D gene: TRBD2

CDR3 DNA: TGTGCCAGCAAAAGACAGTTCAATCAGCCCCAGCATTTT
CDR3 protein: CASKRQFNQPQHF
V gene: TRBV2
J gene: TRBJ1-5
clone size: NA
D gene: NA

CDR3 DNA: TGTGCCAGCAGCCCCGACGGTCGTAACTCTGGGAGAATATATTTT
CDR3 protein: CASSPDGRNSGRIYF
V gene: TRBV5-4
J gene: TRBJ1-3
clone size: once
D gene: NA

CDR3 DNA: TGCGCCAGCAGCCCGGGACAGGGCCACAAGATAAACTATGGCTACACCTTC
CDR3 protein: CASSPGQGHKINYGYTF
V gene: TRBV4-1
J gene: TRBJ1-2
clone size: NA
D gene: TRBD1

CDR3 DNA: TGCGCCAGCAGCTTGGCGGGAGCGAACACCGGGGAGCTGTTTTTT
CDR3 protein: CASSLAGANTGELFF
V gene: TRBV5-1
J gene: TRBJ2-2
clone size: few
D gene: NA

CDR3 DNA: TGCGCCAGTAACCAGGGGGCGCTCGATGAGCAGTTCTTC
CDR3 protein: CASNQGALDEQFF
V gene: TRBV5-1
J gene: TRBJ2-1
clone size: NA
D gene: TRBD1

CDR3 DNA: TGTGCCAGCAGCACGATCGGGAGGTGGGATGAGCAGTTCTTC
CDR3 protein: CASSTIGRWDEQFF
V gene: TRBV7-2
J gene: TRBJ2-1
clone size: once
D gene: TRBD2

CDR3 DNA: TGTGCCAGCAGCTTAAGGGCCCAAGAGACCCAGTACTTC
CDR3 protein: CASSLRAQETQYF
V gene: TRBV7-3
J gene: TRBJ2-5
clone size: NA
D gene: NA

CDR3 DNA: TGTGCCAGCAGTGAAATTCCTTACACCATATATTTT
CDR3 protein: CASSEIPYTIYF
V gene: TRBV6-1
J gene: TRBJ1-3
clone size: few
D gene: NA

CDR3 DNA: TGTGCCAGCAGCCTGACAGGGGGTTCGAACACTGAAGCTTTCTTT
CDR3 protein: CASSLTGGSNTEAFF
V gene: TRBV7-3
J gene: TRBJ1-1
clone size: NA
D gene: TRBD1

CDR3 DNA: TGTGCCAGCAGCTCCGGACAGGGGTTATTCTCTGGGGCCAACGGCCTGACTTTC
CDR3 protein: CASSSGQGLFSGANGLTF
V gene: TRBV7-9
J gene: TRBJ2-6
clone size: NA
D gene: TRBD1

CDR3 DNA: TGTGCCAGCCTTCGCCAGGGGCCCTACGAGCAGTACTTC
CDR3 protein: CASLRQGPYEQYF
V gene: TRBV28
J gene: TRBJ2-7
clone size: NA
D gene: NA

CDR3 DNA: TGTGCCTGGAAGCGTTTGACCGGCGGGAACACTGAAGCTTTCTTT
CDR3 protein: CAWKRLTGGNTEAFF
V gene: TRBV30
J gene: TRBJ1-1
clone size: NA
D gene: NA

CDR3 DNA: TGTGCCAGCAGCTTAAGATCGGGGGACGAGCAGTACTTC
CDR3 protein: CASSLRSGDEQYF
V gene: TRBV7-2
J gene: TRBJ2-7
clone size: NA
D gene: NA

CDR3 DNA: TGCAGCGTTGATGCCGGCCCTTCGGAGGAGCAGTACTTC
CDR3 protein: CSVDAGPSEEQYF
V gene: TRBV29-1
J gene: TRBJ2-7
clone size: few
D gene: NA

CDR3 DNA: TGTGCCAGCACCTCACAGATGGGCCCCTACGAGCAGTACTTC
CDR3 protein: CASTSQMGPYEQYF
V gene: TRBV27
J gene: TRBJ2-7
clone size: once
D gene: NA

CDR3 DNA: TGTGCCAGCAGCTGGGGGACAGGGAACACTGAAGCTTTCTTT
CDR3 protein: CASSWGTGNTEAFF
V gene: TRBV11-3
J gene: TRBJ1-1
clone size: once
D gene: TRBD1